Listed here are 14 T cell receptor beta chains from one sample, sequenced in a study of vaccination and CD4 T cells after COVID-19. The treatment is: approximately nine-day PBMC culture with coronavirus spike peptide pools or control peptides (ViraFEST assay). Sequence data for DNA of cultured CD4+ T cells were generated by the Oncomine TCR Beta short-read assay. A single record per CDR3 protein comes from TCRdb applying MiXCR to the PCR reads. The sample has some 15,000 distinct CDR3 sequences, 53% seen once. These TCRs' antigens remain unknown. The specimen sequenced was CD4+ T cells from blood, cultured in vitro. The receptors come from a human donor who had recovered from COVID-19.

This chain links TRBV7-2 with TRBJ1-6; D call uncertain. The CDR3 runs to 16 residues. Germline values: CDR1 SGHTA, CDR2 FQGNSA. Trimming left V 0 bases short and J 3 bases short, with 9 bases between. The chain's CDR3 is CASSLAQGIYNSPLHF. CDR3 bases: TGTGCCAGCAGCTTAGCGCAAGGAATCTATAATTCACCCCTCCACTTT.

The V call is TRBV6-2 or TRBV6-3, the J call TRBJ1-5; D gene unclear. The V end was cut by 5 bases, the J end by 3 bases, with 14 bases between. This CDR3 contains 15 residues. Germline V lookup: CDR1 MNHEY, CDR2 SVGEGT. In nucleotides, the CDR3 is TGTGCCAGCAGTGGAACGTGGGAGCCCAATCAGCCCCAGCATTTT. Translated, it gives CASSGTWEPNQPQHF.

The table lists this clonotype with a few counts. The rearrangement uses TRBV27 and TRBJ1-2; 9 nucleotides line up with TRBD1. Trimming removed 5 bases from V and 0 bases from J; junction bases left unmatched: 4. The CDR3 spans 15 residues. Germline values: CDR1 MNHEY, CDR2 SMNVEV (reference sequence). CDR3 DNA sequence: TGTGCCAGCAGTCCACGGACAGGGGCTAACTATGGCTACACCTTC. Translating it yields CASSPRTGANYGYTF.

The chain links TRBV20-1 to TRBJ2-7, with D tentatively TRBD2 (6 bases). The CDR3 length is 16 residues. V lost 0 bases and J 0 bases, leaving 15 bases between the germline ends. Per germline, CDR1 DFQATT and CDR2 SNEGSKA (reference sequence). The CDR3 protein is CSARDAGTPASYEQYF. The CDR3 DNA follows: TGCAGTGCTAGAGACGCCGGGACTCCCGCCTCCTACGAGCAGTACTTC.

This chain uses TRBV10-1 with TRBJ2-5, with 14 positions matching TRBD2. Trimming at V came to 6 bases and at J to 3 bases, leaving 9 bases not matched to a gene. Germline V CDR1 and CDR2: WNHNN, SYGVQD (reference sequence). The CDR3 runs to 17 residues. The CDR3 loop is CASSTGTSGGIKETQYF. The CDR3 coding sequence is TGCGCCAGCAGCACCGGGACTAGCGGGGGAATTAAAGAGACCCAGTACTTC.

This chain connects TRBV7-9 to TRBJ2-7, with 7 bases aligning to TRBD1. Germline V gene lookup returns CDR1 SEHNR and CDR2 FQNEAQ (reference sequence). The CDR3 has 15 amino acids. Trimming at V came to 1 base and at J to 5 bases, leaving 8 bases not matched to a gene. CDR3 bases: TGTGCCAGCAGCTTAGGCTCACAGGGGTTACACGAGCAGTACTTC. Its protein is CASSLGSQGLHEQYF.

As DNA, the CDR3 is TGTGCCAGCTCACCCCCGTCAGCTCGCGAGCAGTACTTC. Amino acids: CASSPPSAREQYF. V is TRBV18 and J is TRBJ2-7; D gene unclear. The germline V and J ends were trimmed by 3 bases and 6 bases, with 12 bases remaining between them. Germline CDR1 is KGHSH and CDR2 is LQKENI. This CDR3 is built from 13 residues.

The chain joins TRBV28 to TRBJ1-6; no reliable D call. Germline CDR1 reads MDHEN; CDR2 reads SYDVKM. The CDR3 covers 12 residues. Trimming took 7 bases from V and 9 from J, leaving 10 bases between them. CDR3 residues: CASTTYPSPLHF. In DNA form, the CDR3 reads TGTGCCAGCACCACATACCCTTCACCCCTCCACTTT.

This chain uses TRBV15 with TRBJ2-1; 12 nucleotides agree with TRBD2. Germline trimming cut 0 bases from V and 8 bases from J; bases unmatched to any gene: 5. CDR1 and CDR2 from the germline V gene are LNHNV and YYDKDF (reference sequence). The CDR3 extends over 16 amino acids. The CDR3 region is CATSREGLAGTDEQFF. The CDR3 DNA reads TGTGCCACCAGCAGAGAGGGACTAGCGGGTACTGATGAGCAGTTCTTC.

Only a few counts were recorded for this clonotype. This chain connects TRBV6-1 to TRBJ1-1; no clear D gene. The germline gives CDR1 MNHNS, CDR2 SASEGT. There are 14 residues in the CDR3. Trimming left V 6 bases short and J 0 bases short, with 11 bases between. The CDR3 DNA is TGTGCCAGCAGCATCATGGATCTGAACACTGAAGCTTTCTTT. It is translated as CASSIMDLNTEAFF.

This clonotype was counted once. The chain recombines TRBV4-1 with TRBJ1-1; D gene uncertain. Germline V gene data show CDR1 as MGHRA and CDR2 as YSYEKL. CDR3 length: 17 residues. Trimming cost V 3 bases and J 4 bases, with 21 bases left between them. This chain's CDR3 is CASSHLPRPGSSTEAFF. As DNA, the CDR3 is TGCGCCAGCAGCCACTTACCAAGGCCGGGGAGTAGCACTGAAGCTTTCTTT.

Here the CDR3 DNA reads TGCGCCAGCAGCCAAGATTATAGCGGGGAAACAGATACGCAGTATTTT. Translating gives CASSQDYSGETDTQYF. This rearrangement joins TRBV4-3 to TRBJ2-3; 8 positions match TRBD2. CDR1 LGHNA and CDR2 YSLEER come from the germline V gene. With V trimmed by 0 bases and J by 3 bases, 5 bases remained unmatched. The CDR3 is 16 amino acids.

V usage is TRBV7-9 and J usage is TRBJ2-1; D gene uncertain. Trimming stripped 1 base from V and 6 bases from J, with 10 bases between. This CDR3 has 14 amino acids. CDR1 and CDR2 from the germline V gene are SEHNR and FQNEAQ (reference sequence). CDR3 in amino acids: CASSLGSHGNEQFF. The CDR3, as DNA: TGTGCCAGCAGCTTAGGGAGTCATGGCAATGAGCAGTTCTTC. The complete variable domain, with remaining parts taken from reference TRBV7-9 and TRBJ2-1, reads DTGVSQNPRHKITKRGQNVTFRCDPISEHNRLYWYRQTLGQGPEFLTYFQNEAQLEKSRLLSDRFSAERPKGSFSTLEIQRTEQGDSAMYLCASSLGSHGNEQFFGPGTRLTVL.

This chain uses TRBV5-6 with TRBJ2-5; no definite D call. Trimming removed 4 bases at V and 1 base at J, with 8 bases between. CDR3 length: 13 amino acids. CDR1 and CDR2 from the germline V gene are SGHDT and YYEEEE. CDR3 nucleotides: TGTGCCAGCAGCGGACCCCCCCAAGAGACCCAGTACTTC. This sequence encodes CASSGPPQETQYF.